A selection of T cell receptor beta chains follows, all from one sample in a study of T cell responses to AZD1222 COVID-19 vaccine. Profiling relied on immunoSEQ multiplex PCR, and the TCRdb table lists in-frame clones only, not all of them. The data contain fewer than 110,000 clones, over 75% of them singletons. Here the sequenced sample was peripheral blood, taken on day 0 of AZD1222 vaccination. These receptors were collected from an adult in good health. Both conserved end residues are part of each CDR3. The D gene is left open where the match is weak. Clone size is not always given. Where it is, it says once, few, many or a class for expanded clones.

CDR3 length	V gene	D gene	clone size	J gene	CDR3 DNA	CDR3 protein
14	TRBV2	NA	NA	TRBJ1-2	TGTGCCAGCACCCCCGTCAAGGGGAACTATGGCTACACCTTC	CASTPVKGNYGYTF
16	TRBV4-1	NA	NA	TRBJ1-6	TGCGCCAGCAGCCAAGAAGACAGTAGGTATAATTCACCCCTCCACTTT	CASSQEDSRYNSPLHF
16	TRBV5-1	TRBD2	NA	TRBJ2-7	TGCGCCAGCAGCCCGAGAGCGGGGGTGAGCTCCTACGAGCAGTACTTC	CASSPRAGVSSYEQYF
14	TRBV6-6	NA	NA	TRBJ2-5	TGTGCCAGCCGGGGTGGGAGTTTAGGAGAGACCCAGTACTTC	CASRGGSLGETQYF
13	TRBV4-1	NA	NA	TRBJ1-2	TGCGCCAGCAGCCGAGGGACGGAGTATGGCTACACCTTC	CASSRGTEYGYTF
16	TRBV28	NA	NA	TRBJ1-6	TGTGCCAGCAGATCACCTCAGACTACCCTCCTTGGGGCCCTCCACTTT	CASRSPQTTLLGALHF
13	TRBV28	NA	NA	TRBJ1-1	TGTGCCAGCAGACAAATTCTTAACACTGAAGCTTTCTTT	CASRQILNTEAFF
17	TRBV5-1	NA	NA	TRBJ2-3	TGCGCCAGCAGCCCCCGGACAGCGGCTACTAGCACAGATACGCAGTATTTT	CASSPRTAATSTDTQYF
16	TRBV18	NA	NA	TRBJ2-5	TGTGCCAGCTCACTATTCCTCGTATCCAGTCAAGAGACCCAGTACTTC	CASSLFLVSSQETQYF
14	TRBV5-6	NA	NA	TRBJ1-4	TGTGCCAGCAGCTTGGGGGAGGGAGGTGAAAAACTGTTTTTT	CASSLGEGGEKLFF
20	TRBV2	TRBD1	NA	TRBJ1-1	TGTGCCAGCGGGGGGCCGGGACAGGGGGCGCCGGTCGGTTGGAACACTGAAGCTTTCTTT	CASGGPGQGAPVGWNTEAFF
16	TRBV19	NA	NA	TRBJ1-6	TGTGCCAGTAGTACCTCCGTAGGGGGAGCGTATTCACCCCTCCACTTT	CASSTSVGGAYSPLHF
13	TRBV12-3/TRBV12-4	NA	NA	TRBJ2-3	TGTGCCAGCAGCAACGGGACTCCCAATACGCAGTATTTT	CASSNGTPNTQYF
14	TRBV20-1	NA	NA	TRBJ1-5	TGCAGTGCTAGTAGGCCGATTAGCAATCAGCCCCAGCATTTT	CSASRPISNQPQHF
16	TRBV5-5	NA	NA	TRBJ1-2	TGTGCCAGCAGCTTGGGACAGGAGGGGTGGTCCTATGGCTACACCTTC	CASSLGQEGWSYGYTF
14	TRBV6-5	NA	NA	TRBJ1-2	TGTGCCAGCAGTTCGGGCCCGGCTAACTATGGCTACACCTTC	CASSSGPANYGYTF
13	TRBV28	NA	NA	TRBJ1-2	TGTGCCAGCAGGCCCTCAGGATTATATGGCTACACCTTC	CASRPSGLYGYTF
16	TRBV28	TRBD1	NA	TRBJ1-5	TGTGCCAGCAGTTTCTCGACAGGGGATAGCAATCAGCCCCAGCATTTT	CASSFSTGDSNQPQHF
11	TRBV7-9	NA	NA	TRBJ1-2	TGTGCCAGCAGCTTATCCCCTGGCTACACCTTC	CASSLSPGYTF
16	TRBV15	NA	NA	TRBJ1-6	TGTGCCACCAGCAGAGATCTTCAGGGTCTTAATTCACCCCTCCACTTT	CATSRDLQGLNSPLHF
15	TRBV19	NA	NA	TRBJ1-5	TGTGCCAGTATCCAATCCGGGACACTCAATCAGCCCCAGCATTTT	CASIQSGTLNQPQHF
14	TRBV5-1	TRBD2	NA	TRBJ2-7	TGCGCCAGCAGCTTGAACGCGGGGGGCTACGAGCAGTACTTC	CASSLNAGGYEQYF
14	TRBV28	TRBD1	NA	TRBJ1-2	TGTGCCAGCAGTTTGTCGGACAGGGGCTATGGCTACACCTTC	CASSLSDRGYGYTF
17	TRBV5-1	NA	NA	TRBJ2-3	TGCGCCAGCAGCTTGGTGGTTGGGACACCTTCCACAGATACGCAGTATTTT	CASSLVVGTPSTDTQYF
14	TRBV5-1	TRBD1	few	TRBJ2-5	TGCGCCAGCAGCTCAGACAGGGGGTGGGAGACCCAGTACTTC	CASSSDRGWETQYF
14	TRBV5-1	NA	NA	TRBJ2-7	TGCGCCAGCAGCTTGGACAGCAATAACTACGAGCAGTACTTC	CASSLDSNNYEQYF
17	TRBV6-6	TRBD1	NA	TRBJ1-2	TGTGCCAGCAGCCGGCGTTATACAGGGGGCAAGGACTATGGCTACACCTTC	CASSRRYTGGKDYGYTF
13	TRBV5-5	NA	NA	TRBJ2-7	TGTGCCAGCAGCGCTGCGGATTCCTACGAGCAGTACTTC	CASSAADSYEQYF
15	TRBV5-6	NA	NA	TRBJ1-5	TGTGCCAGCAGCTTGAGTCCGGGTTCAAATCAGCCCCAGCATTTT	CASSLSPGSNQPQHF
13	TRBV7-8	NA	NA	TRBJ1-1	TGTGCCAGCAGCTTACTGCTGTACACTGAAGCTTTCTTT	CASSLLLYTEAFF
14	TRBV25-1	NA	NA	TRBJ1-5	TGTGCCAGCAGTGAATCTGGGACGGGTCAGCCCCAGCATTTT	CASSESGTGQPQHF
14	TRBV7-2	NA	NA	TRBJ1-3	TGTGCCAGCAGAAATCCCACAGCTGGAAACACCATATATTTT	CASRNPTAGNTIYF
14	TRBV9	NA	NA	TRBJ2-7	TGTGCCAGCAGCGCCGGGGTAGGCTCCTACGAGCAGTACTTC	CASSAGVGSYEQYF
14	TRBV2	TRBD1	NA	TRBJ1-1	TGTGCCAGTGGGACAGGGGTGACGAACACTGAAGCTTTCTTT	CASGTGVTNTEAFF
13	TRBV28	NA	NA	TRBJ1-1	TGTGCCAGCAGCCCCCGGACTAACACTGAAGCTTTCTTT	CASSPRTNTEAFF
14	TRBV28	NA	NA	TRBJ1-6	TGTGCCAGCGACGGAGGACCCAAGGGGATTATGCTCCACTTT	CASDGGPKGIMLHF
13	TRBV7-2	NA	NA	TRBJ2-5	TGTGCCAGCAGCGCGCAGGGGATGGAGACCCAGTACTTC	CASSAQGMETQYF
18	TRBV3-1/TRBV3-2	TRBD2	NA	TRBJ2-7	TGTGCCAGCAGCCAGAACCGACTAGCGGGGGGGAGTGCCTACGAGCAGTACTTC	CASSQNRLAGGSAYEQYF
15	TRBV11-3	NA	NA	TRBJ2-3	TGTGCCAGCAGCTTAGGGGTACTAGAGACAGATACGCAGTATTTT	CASSLGVLETDTQYF
17	TRBV5-1	TRBD1	once	TRBJ1-1	TGCGCCAGCCGAGGGGGCCCTATCCAGAATCCGAACACTGAAGCTTTCTTT	CASRGGPIQNPNTEAFF
12	TRBV28	NA	NA	TRBJ2-4	TGTGCCACCAAGACATATCGGGACATTCAGTACTTC	CATKTYRDIQYF
17	TRBV24-1	TRBD1	NA	TRBJ1-5	TGTGCCACCAGTGTGGAGTGGACAGGTTTAAGGAATCAGCCCCAGCATTTT	CATSVEWTGLRNQPQHF
13	TRBV18	NA	NA	TRBJ1-2	TGTGCCAGCTCACAGGGAGGGAACTATGGCTACACCTTC	CASSQGGNYGYTF
13	TRBV2	NA	NA	TRBJ1-2	TGTGCCAGCAGTGAAATCGGCCAACATGGCTACACCTTC	CASSEIGQHGYTF
12	TRBV7-9	NA	NA	TRBJ2-5	TGTGCCAGCAGCTTGGACAGCTACCAGAAGCACTTC	CASSLDSYQKHF
13	TRBV19	NA	NA	TRBJ1-1	TGTGCCACCGCACAGGGTGTATACACTGAAGCTTTCTTT	CATAQGVYTEAFF
16	TRBV27	NA	NA	TRBJ2-2	TGTGCCAGCACTAAATTCCGGGACCTCTCCACCGGGGAGCTGTTTTTT	CASTKFRDLSTGELFF
13	TRBV11-2	NA	once	TRBJ1-6	TGTGCCAGCAGCTTAGGGGCAGCGTCACCCCTCCACTTT	CASSLGAASPLHF
16	TRBV27	NA	NA	TRBJ2-1	TGTGCCAGCAGTTTTATTGGGAGGGGGATCTACAATGAGCAGTTCTTC	CASSFIGRGIYNEQFF
13	TRBV19	NA	NA	TRBJ1-6	TGTGCCAGTAGTATACAAGTGAATTCACCCCTCCACTTT	CASSIQVNSPLHF
15	TRBV2	TRBD2	NA	TRBJ2-5	TGTGCCAGCAGTGTTTCCCGGACTAGCGGAGAGACCCAGTACTTC	CASSVSRTSGETQYF
16	TRBV5-4	TRBD2	NA	TRBJ2-3	TGTGCCAGCAGCTGGGGACTAGCGGGAGTCACAGATACGCAGTATTTT	CASSWGLAGVTDTQYF
17	TRBV7-2	TRBD2	NA	TRBJ2-7	TGTGCCAGCAGCTCCGCACGTAGCGGGTCGGGAACCTACGAGCAGTACTTC	CASSSARSGSGTYEQYF
15	TRBV7-9	TRBD2	NA	TRBJ2-7	TGTGCCAGCAGCGGACTAGCGAACCCGTCCTACGAGCAGTACTTC	CASSGLANPSYEQYF
15	TRBV13	NA	NA	TRBJ2-3	TGTGCCAGCAGCTTTTCGGGGCTCTTCACAGATACGCAGTATTTT	CASSFSGLFTDTQYF